The present T cell receptor (beta chain) was sequenced within a study of T-cell memory formation after mild COVID-19. General observations from the study: CD4+ contracting clones were found mainly in CM and EM, and CD8+ ones in EMRA.

Turning to this clonotype: Its antigen is as yet unknown.

The junction had 11 bases not matched to a gene; V was cut back by 10 bases and J by 5 bases. CDR1 ENHRY and CDR2 SYGVKD come from the germline V gene. The CDR3 runs to 14 residues. Using constant-segment primers, 5'RACE produced TCR alpha and TCR beta cDNA libraries carrying sample barcodes and UMIs. In TCRdb, the 5' RACE reads were re-called with MiXCR into one record per CDR3 protein. The table lists some 300,000 distinct CDR3 sequences, approximately 19% of them singletons, with 20% to 25% in the top ten. The chain has TRBV10-3 and TRBJ1-2, with 9 bases lining up with TRBD1. This TCR derives from a man aged 18-30 years who had mild COVID-19 (a few samples of this study predate the infection). Cell type and time point are not known. The sequenced material came from PBMCs or a T cell subset sorted from them (not recorded which). CDR3 sequence (DNA): TGTGCCACCCTGGAAACAGGGGGCTTATATGGCTACACCTTC. Translating it yields CATLETGGLYGYTF.